This TCR beta chain was recorded in a study of blood T cell repertoires in COVID-19 (dated by TCRdb to about 2020). A note on the overall study: Samples covering the acute and convalescent phases of COVID-19 were provided by collaborators in the United States, Italy and Spain. The prospective study material was composed of cDNA or gDNA derived from T cells, B-cell-depleted T cells, or PBMCs. Deeply sampled blood TCRbeta repertoires from subjects exposed to, actively infected with, or recovered from COVID-19 were included in the dataset. A freely available public database, intended as a resource for researchers studying the immune response to SARS-CoV-2, is where the repertoires were released. Samples came from the ongoing ImmuneRACE study (first 160 participants) plus 1,254 subjects from 6 global collaborators. Nearly every sample came with metadata listing a de-identified subject ID, COVID-19 status, age in years and sex. Where HLA class I and class II types were available, the types were taken from metadata supplied by the sample provider, not from assay-based typing.

Trimming accounts for 6 bases at V and 9 bases at J, while the number of junction bases matched to no gene is 7. The germline V gene yields SGHAT for CDR1 and FQNNGV for CDR2. From the cysteine through the phenylalanine, the CDR3 covers 13 amino acids. The DNA shown is the 39-base CDR3, in frame from base 1. TCRbeta CDR3 regions were amplified from genomic DNA using the immunoSEQ Assay, a bias-controlled multiplex PCR. The paper's processing steps were these. Within the assay, amplification of reference gene primers was used to estimate how many nucleated cells each sample contained. To quantify the absolute abundance of each unique TCRbeta CDR3 rearrangement, sequence reads were collapsed and filtered. For each sample, productive Simpson clonality was calculated as the square root of Simpson's diversity index across productive rearrangements. TCRdb stores this immuneACCESS table with in-frame sequences only. Part of the clones is absent; in the studies checked, under half of the shortfall reflects unresolved V genes, and no reason is known for the rest. V and J calls and clone size are as listed in that table; D and trimming were resolved from the DNA. For this sample there are some 330,000 clones; 88% appear just once. Under 5% of the sample comes from the top ten.

About this clone: Its antigen has not been determined. No qualities accompany the bases; no much larger clone lies one base away.

Study-wide conclusions, independent of this receptor: Clinical and demographic metadata were provided uncurated, with the amount varying by source and participant.

Each collaborating institution followed its own protocols to collect whole blood in K2EDTA tubes. For TCRbeta analysis, collaborators shipped samples in one of three forms: frozen whole blood, isolated PBMCs, or DNA extracted from either of those sample types. Recombination joined TRBV11-2 with TRBJ1-5, with TRBD1 matching 8 junction bases. Material: peripheral blood. This TCR derives from a woman aged 50 to 65 with active or convalescent COVID-19. The DNA reads TGTGCCAGCAGTTTGACAGGGGAAGGGCCCCAGCATTTT. It encodes CASSLTGEGPQHF.